This TCR beta chain was identified during a study of CD8 T cells in Susac syndrome (dated by TCRdb to the late 2010s). Describing the broader study: Repertoire sequencing was used to test whether CD8+ T cell activation and differentiation in Susac syndrome was antigen driven.

Overall study results and their limits: The study acknowledged that relatively few individuals were included in the TCR sequencing and HLA analysis.

V is cut by 2 bases and J by 7 bases, and the space between the germline ends is 6 bases. CDR1 and CDR2 (SQVTM, ANQGSEA) derive from the germline V gene. The cysteine opens and the phenylalanine closes a CDR3 of 11 amino acids. The kept DNA is CDR3 alone, 33 bases in frame from the first base. RNA was extracted using the RNeasy kit, and roughly 0.45 to 1 microgram was reverse transcribed with random hexamers. TCR beta CDR3 regions were amplified with the immunoSEQ multiplex PCR assay covering 54 Vbeta and 13 Jbeta segments. PCR amplification bias was corrected by using a synthetic template baseline for primer optimization and computational correction. For the original study's pipeline: Reads were annotated to V, D and J genes per IMGT and analyzed with immunoSEQ Analyzer, keeping only productive sequences. Clonality was computed as one minus Shannon entropy normalized by log2 of the number of productive unique sequences. Public and private clones were assessed among the 100 most prevalent clones of each patient and control. A clone was defined as Susac-specific if it was absent from the healthy and MS cohorts, from some 1,100 published viral clones and from other ImmuneACCESS disease sequences. Using fastp at Q25 and MiXCR, TCRdb reprocessed the public reads and kept productive beta chains. Each entry merges the rows of one CDR3 protein and shows their most common DNA and genes. TCRdb's processing, not the study's, gives the V and J calls here. A total of hundreds of thousands of distinct CDR3 sequences appear in this sample, approximately 95% of them only once. The ten biggest clones cover roughly 0.1% of the sample.

Peripheral blood CD8+ and CD4+ T cells from healthy donors, Susac syndrome patients and multiple sclerosis patients were profiled by high-throughput TCR beta sequencing. Multiple sclerosis controls were treatment-naive patients with stable or active relapsing-remitting disease fulfilling revised McDonald criteria. Bulk CD8+ and CD4+ T cells were purified by magnetic negative isolation, while CD8+ TEMRA cells were enriched using FACS. Blood was drawn into EDTA tubes, processed within 24 hours, and PBMCs were isolated by density gradient centrifugation. PBMCs intended for TCR sequencing were cryopreserved in liquid nitrogen and thawed later in a water bath at 37 degrees C. The sorted or isolated CD4+, CD8+ and CD8+ TEMRA cells had a purity of 90% or higher. A single count supports this clonotype. Its target antigen remains unknown. No qualities accompany the bases; no much larger clone lies one base away. One read alone provides weak support.

The chain couples TRBV29-1 to TRBJ2-1; the D region possibly corresponds to TRBD2 (6 bases align). The receptor was isolated from a human donor with multiple sclerosis. Sequencing input: CD4+ T cells from PBMCs. The CDR3 reads as follows: CSVERGNEQFF. The nucleotide sequence reads as follows: TGCAGCGTTGAACGGGGGAATGAGCAGTTCTTC.